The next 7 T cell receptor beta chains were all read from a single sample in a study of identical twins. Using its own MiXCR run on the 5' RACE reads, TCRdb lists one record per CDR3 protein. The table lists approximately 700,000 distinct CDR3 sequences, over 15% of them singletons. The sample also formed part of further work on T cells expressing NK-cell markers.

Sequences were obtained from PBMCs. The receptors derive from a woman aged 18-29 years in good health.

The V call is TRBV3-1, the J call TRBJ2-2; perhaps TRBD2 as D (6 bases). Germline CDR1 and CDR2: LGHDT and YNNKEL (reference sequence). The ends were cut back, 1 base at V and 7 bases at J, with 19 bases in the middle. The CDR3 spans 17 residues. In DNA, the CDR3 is TGTGCCAGCAGCCAAGGCCCCGGGCGGGAAGGAATCGGGGAGCTGTTTTTT. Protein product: CASSQGPGREGIGELFF.

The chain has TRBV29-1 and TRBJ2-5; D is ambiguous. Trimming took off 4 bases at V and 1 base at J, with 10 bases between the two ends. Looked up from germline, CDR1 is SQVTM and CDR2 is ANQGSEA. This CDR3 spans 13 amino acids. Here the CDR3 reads CSVVNLAQETQYF. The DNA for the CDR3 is TGCAGCGTTGTCAATTTGGCCCAAGAGACCCAGTACTTC.

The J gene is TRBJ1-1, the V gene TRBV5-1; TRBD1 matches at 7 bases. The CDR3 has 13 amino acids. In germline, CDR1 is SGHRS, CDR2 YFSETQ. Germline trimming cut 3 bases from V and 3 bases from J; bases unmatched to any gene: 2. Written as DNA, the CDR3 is TGCGCCAGCAGCTGGGACAGAGACACTGAAGCTTTCTTT. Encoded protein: CASSWDRDTEAFF.

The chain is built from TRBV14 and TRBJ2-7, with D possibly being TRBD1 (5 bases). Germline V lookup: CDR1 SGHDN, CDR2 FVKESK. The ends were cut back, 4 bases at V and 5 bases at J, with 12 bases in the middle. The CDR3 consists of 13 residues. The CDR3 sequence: CASSRQLGHEQYF. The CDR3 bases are TGTGCCAGCAGCCGACAGCTCGGGCACGAGCAGTACTTC.

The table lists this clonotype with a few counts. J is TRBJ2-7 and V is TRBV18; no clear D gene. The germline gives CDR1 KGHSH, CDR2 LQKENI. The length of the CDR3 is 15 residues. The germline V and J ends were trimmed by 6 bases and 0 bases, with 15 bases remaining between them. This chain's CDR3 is CASSRYGADSYEQYF. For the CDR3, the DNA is TGTGCCAGCTCCCGCTATGGCGCGGACTCCTACGAGCAGTACTTC.

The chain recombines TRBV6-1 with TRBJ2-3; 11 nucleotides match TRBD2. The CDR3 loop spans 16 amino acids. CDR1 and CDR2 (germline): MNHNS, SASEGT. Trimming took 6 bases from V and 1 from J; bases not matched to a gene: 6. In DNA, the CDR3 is TGTGCCAGCAGGTCCCTACTAGCGGGGGGCACAGATACGCAGTATTTT. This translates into CASRSLLAGGTDTQYF.

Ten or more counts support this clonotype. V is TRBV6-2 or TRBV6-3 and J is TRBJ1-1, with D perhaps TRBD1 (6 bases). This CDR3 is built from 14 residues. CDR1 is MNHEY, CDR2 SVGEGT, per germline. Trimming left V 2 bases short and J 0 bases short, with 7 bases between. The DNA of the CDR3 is TGTGCCAGCAGTTACAGGGGGATGAACACTGAAGCTTTCTTT. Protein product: CASSYRGMNTEAFF.